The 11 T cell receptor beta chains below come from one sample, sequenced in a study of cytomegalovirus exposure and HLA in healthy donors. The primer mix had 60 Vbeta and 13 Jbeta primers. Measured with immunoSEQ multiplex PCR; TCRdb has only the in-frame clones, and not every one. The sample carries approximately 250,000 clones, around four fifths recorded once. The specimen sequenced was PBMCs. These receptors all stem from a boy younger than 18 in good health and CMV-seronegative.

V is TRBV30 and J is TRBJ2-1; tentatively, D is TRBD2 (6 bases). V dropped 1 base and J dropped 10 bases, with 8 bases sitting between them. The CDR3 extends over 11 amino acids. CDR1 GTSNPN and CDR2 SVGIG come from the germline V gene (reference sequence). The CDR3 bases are TGTGCCTGGAGTGATAGCGGCGAGCAGTTCTTC. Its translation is CAWSDSGEQFF.

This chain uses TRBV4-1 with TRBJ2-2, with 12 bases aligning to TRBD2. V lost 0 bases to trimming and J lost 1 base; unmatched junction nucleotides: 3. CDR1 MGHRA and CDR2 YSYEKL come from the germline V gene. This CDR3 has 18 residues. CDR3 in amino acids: CASSQESSGRGNTGELFF. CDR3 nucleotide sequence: TGCGCCAGCAGCCAAGAATCTAGCGGGAGGGGGAACACCGGGGAGCTGTTTTTT.

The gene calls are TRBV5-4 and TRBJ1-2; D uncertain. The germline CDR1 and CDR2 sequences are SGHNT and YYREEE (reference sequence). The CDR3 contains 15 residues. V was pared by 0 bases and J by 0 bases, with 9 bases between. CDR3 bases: TGTGCCAGCAGCTTGGCGCAGGTCTCTAACTATGGCTACACCTTC. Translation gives CASSLAQVSNYGYTF.

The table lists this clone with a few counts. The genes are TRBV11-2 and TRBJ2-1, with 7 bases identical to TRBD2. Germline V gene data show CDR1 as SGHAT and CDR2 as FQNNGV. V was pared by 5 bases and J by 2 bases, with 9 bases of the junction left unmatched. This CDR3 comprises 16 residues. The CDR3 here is CASSRVTGGPYNEQFF. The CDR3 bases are TGTGCCAGCAGCCGCGTTACGGGAGGACCCTACAATGAGCAGTTCTTC.

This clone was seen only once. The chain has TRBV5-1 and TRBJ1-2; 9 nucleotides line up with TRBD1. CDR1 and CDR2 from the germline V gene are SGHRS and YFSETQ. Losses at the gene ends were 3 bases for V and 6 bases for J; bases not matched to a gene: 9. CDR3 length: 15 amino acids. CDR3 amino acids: CASSSGDRDSDGYTF. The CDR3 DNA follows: TGCGCCAGCAGCTCCGGGGACAGGGATTCGGATGGCTACACCTTC.

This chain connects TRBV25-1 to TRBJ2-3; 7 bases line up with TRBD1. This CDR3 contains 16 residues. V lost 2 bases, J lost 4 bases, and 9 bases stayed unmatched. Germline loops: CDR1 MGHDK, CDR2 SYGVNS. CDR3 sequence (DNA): TGTGCCAGCAGTGAAGGGGAGACAGGGAGCGCAGATACGCAGTATTTT. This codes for CASSEGETGSADTQYF.

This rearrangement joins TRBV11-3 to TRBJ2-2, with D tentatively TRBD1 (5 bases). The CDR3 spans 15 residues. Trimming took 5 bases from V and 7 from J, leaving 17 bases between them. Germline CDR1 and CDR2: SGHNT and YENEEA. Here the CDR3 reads CASSPTSGQFGELFF. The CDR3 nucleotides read TGTGCCAGCAGCCCAACCTCAGGGCAGTTCGGGGAGCTGTTTTTT. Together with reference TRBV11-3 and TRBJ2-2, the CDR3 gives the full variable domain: EAGVVQSPRYKIIEKKQPVAFWCNPISGHNTLYWYLQNLGQGPELLIRYENEEAVDDSQLPKDRFSAERLKGVDSTLKIQPAELGDSAVYLCASSPTSGQFGELFFGEGSRLTVL.

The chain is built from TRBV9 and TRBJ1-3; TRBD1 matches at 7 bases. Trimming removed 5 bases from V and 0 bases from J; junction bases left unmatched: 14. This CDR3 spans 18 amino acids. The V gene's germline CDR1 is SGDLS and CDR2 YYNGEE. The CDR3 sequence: CASSFASDRTDSGNTIYF. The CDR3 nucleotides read TGTGCCAGCAGTTTTGCCTCGGACAGGACAGACTCTGGAAACACCATATATTTT.

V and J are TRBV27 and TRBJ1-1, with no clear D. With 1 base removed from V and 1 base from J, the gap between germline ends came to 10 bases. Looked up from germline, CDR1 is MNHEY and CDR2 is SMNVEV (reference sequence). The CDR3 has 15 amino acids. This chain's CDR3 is CASSLLARWNTEAFF. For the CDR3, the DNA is TGTGCCAGCAGTTTATTAGCCCGGTGGAACACTGAAGCTTTCTTT.

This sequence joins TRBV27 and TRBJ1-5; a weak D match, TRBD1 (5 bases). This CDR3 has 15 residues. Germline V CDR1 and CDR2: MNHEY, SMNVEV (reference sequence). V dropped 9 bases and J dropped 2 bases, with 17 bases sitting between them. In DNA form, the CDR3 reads TGTGCCAGTAGCCGGGGATCGGGGGGCAATCAGCCCCAGCATTTT. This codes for CASSRGSGGNQPQHF.

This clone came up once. CDR3 region: CASSSGLAGASDTQYF. In nucleotides, the CDR3 is TGCGCCAGCAGCTCGGGACTAGCGGGAGCGTCAGATACGCAGTATTTT. The chain links TRBV10-1 to TRBJ2-3; 14 nucleotides align to TRBD2. Per germline, CDR1 WNHNN and CDR2 SYGVQD (reference sequence). The CDR3 is made up of 16 amino acids. V shed 6 bases, J shed 4 bases, and the junction held 6 bases outside the gene matches.